This TCR beta chain stems from a study of cytomegalovirus exposure and HLA in healthy donors. Both 60 Vbeta primers and 13 Jbeta primers went into the PCR. Assay: immunoSEQ multiplex PCR; the TCRdb copy retains only in-frame clones and omits some. The data show some 100,000 clones, more than 65% seen once. The V end was cut by 7 bases, the J end by 13 bases, with 14 bases between. Germline V gives CDR1 SNHLY, CDR2 FYNNEI. The CDR3 loop spans 10 amino acids. The chain is built from TRBV2 and TRBJ2-7, with a possible D match to TRBD2 (5 bases). This receptor was obtained from a man aged 40-55 years in good health and CMV-seropositive. Input material: PBMCs. CDR3 nucleotides: TGTGCCAGCAAAGCGGTGGGAGATTACTTC. Translated: CASKAVGDYF.